Here is one T cell receptor (beta chain) with its context. With 60 Vbeta and 13 Jbeta primers, the PCR was carried out. Assay used: immunoSEQ multiplex PCR; TCRdb lists only in-frame clones, some missing. Of 150,000 to 200,000 clones listed, over 60% are singletons. This record belongs to a study of cytomegalovirus exposure and HLA in healthy donors. The CDR3 runs 13 residues. Germline CDR1 reads SGHAT; CDR2 reads FQNNGV. Trimming removed 4 bases from V and 1 base from J, with 7 bases in between. The rearrangement joins TRBV11-2 to TRBJ1-1, with D perhaps TRBD1 (5 bases). Sequenced input: PBMCs. The sequence was collected from a male donor in good health and CMV-seronegative. CDR3 residues: CASSSTENTEAFF. The CDR3 DNA is TGTGCCAGCAGCTCGACAGAGAACACTGAAGCTTTCTTT.